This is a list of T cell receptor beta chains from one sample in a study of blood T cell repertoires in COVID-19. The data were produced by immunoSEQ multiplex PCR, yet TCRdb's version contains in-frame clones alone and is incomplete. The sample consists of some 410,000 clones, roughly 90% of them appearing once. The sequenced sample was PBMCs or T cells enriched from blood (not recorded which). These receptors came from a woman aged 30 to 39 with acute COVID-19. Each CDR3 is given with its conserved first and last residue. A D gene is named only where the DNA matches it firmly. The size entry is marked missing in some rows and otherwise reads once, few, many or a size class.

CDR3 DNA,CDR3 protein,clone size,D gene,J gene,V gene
TGTGCCACCCTACAGGGGGATTGGTACGAGCAGTACTTC,CATLQGDWYEQYF,once,TRBD1,TRBJ2-7,TRBV10-3
TGTGCCAGCAGCGTAGGGTCCAGGGAACTAGCCAAAAACATTCAGTACTTC,CASSVGSRELAKNIQYF,-,-,TRBJ2-4,TRBV9
TGCGCCAGCAGCTTGACCCCGACTAGCGGGCGACCTGAACAGCAGTACTTC,CASSLTPTSGRPEQQYF,-,TRBD2,TRBJ2-7,TRBV5-1
TGTGCCAGTAGTTTCGACAGGGGGGATAGCAATCAGCCCCAGCATTTT,CASSFDRGDSNQPQHF,-,TRBD1,TRBJ1-5,TRBV19
TGTGCCAGTAGTACCGGGACTAGCGGGGGGACCACCTCCTACGAGCAGTACTTC,CASSTGTSGGTTSYEQYF,-,TRBD2,TRBJ2-7,TRBV19
TGTGCCAGCAGCCTTAGTAATAGCAATCAGCCCCAGCATTTT,CASSLSNSNQPQHF,once,-,TRBJ1-5,TRBV6-5
TGTGCCAGTAGTACCCCCTCGGGGGTGGGCACAGATACGCAGTATTTT,CASSTPSGVGTDTQYF,-,-,TRBJ2-3,TRBV19
TGTGCCAGTAGGCAACGGGGGGGCCGTTTCACCGGGGAGCTGTTTTTT,CASRQRGGRFTGELFF,-,TRBD2,TRBJ2-2,TRBV19
TGTGCCTGGCGATCCTCAGGGGGAGAAAAACTGTTTTTT,CAWRSSGGEKLFF,-,TRBD1,TRBJ1-4,TRBV30
TGCGCCAGCAGTGAGTCGATCGGACTGAGCACAGATACGCAGTATTTT,CASSESIGLSTDTQYF,-,-,TRBJ2-3,TRBV10-1
TGTGCCAGTAGTACCTCGGACACTCGTAGAACTTTCTTT,CASSTSDTRRTFF,-,-,TRBJ1-1,TRBV19
TGCAGTGCTAGTCGGCAGGTCGGCGGGGAGCTGTTTTTT,CSASRQVGGELFF,-,-,TRBJ2-2,TRBV20-1
TGTGCCAGCAGCTTTGAGGGGGAGACTTACAATGAGCAGTTCTTC,CASSFEGETYNEQFF,once,-,TRBJ2-1,TRBV5-6
TGTGCCAGCAGTTTGGGCAGGGGGGACTATGGCTACACCTTC,CASSLGRGDYGYTF,-,TRBD1,TRBJ1-2,TRBV7-6
TGTGCCAGCACCCTCACGGGGGGTAGTAACTATGGCTACACCTTC,CASTLTGGSNYGYTF,-,-,TRBJ1-2,TRBV2
TGTGCCAGCAGTCTTCAGACAGGGAAGCTAGGAGGCTACACCTTC,CASSLQTGKLGGYTF,-,TRBD1,TRBJ1-2,TRBV2
TGTGCCAGCAGTTACTCCCCTGAGGAAAGGGGGCTTCGCTATGGCTACACCTTC,CASSYSPEERGLRYGYTF,-,TRBD1,TRBJ1-2,TRBV6-2/TRBV6-3
TGTGCCAGTAGTATATCAGGGTTGGATTCACCCCTCCACTTT,CASSISGLDSPLHF,-,-,TRBJ1-6,TRBV19
TGCGCCAGCAGCTTTTCTAGCGGGGGTTACAATGAGCAGTTCTTC,CASSFSSGGYNEQFF,-,TRBD2,TRBJ2-1,TRBV5-1
TGTGCCAGCAGCTCCGGGGGTGGCACAGATACGCAGTATTTT,CASSSGGGTDTQYF,-,-,TRBJ2-3,TRBV7-7
TGTGCCAGCAGCTCCGGGGTACTCGATGAAAAACTGTTTTTT,CASSSGVLDEKLFF,once,-,TRBJ1-4,TRBV7-6
TGTGCCAGCAGTTTTAGGGGCGACGGATCACAAGAGACCCAGTACTTC,CASSFRGDGSQETQYF,-,-,TRBJ2-5,TRBV27
TGTGCCAGCAGCGTAGCCGTGAGGGTTAATGAGCAGTTCTTC,CASSVAVRVNEQFF,-,-,TRBJ2-1,TRBV9